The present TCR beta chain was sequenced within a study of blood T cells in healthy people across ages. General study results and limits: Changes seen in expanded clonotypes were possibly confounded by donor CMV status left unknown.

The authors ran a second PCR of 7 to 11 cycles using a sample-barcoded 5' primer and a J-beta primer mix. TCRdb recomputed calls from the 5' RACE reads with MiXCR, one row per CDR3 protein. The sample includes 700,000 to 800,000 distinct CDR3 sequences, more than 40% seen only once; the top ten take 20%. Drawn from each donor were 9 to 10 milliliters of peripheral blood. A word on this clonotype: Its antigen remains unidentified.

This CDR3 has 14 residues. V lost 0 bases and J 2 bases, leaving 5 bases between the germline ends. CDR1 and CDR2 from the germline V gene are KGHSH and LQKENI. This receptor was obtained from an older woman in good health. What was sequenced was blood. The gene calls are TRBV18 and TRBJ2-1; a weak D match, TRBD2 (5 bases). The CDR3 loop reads CASSPPTTYNEQFF. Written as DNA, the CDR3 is TGTGCCAGCTCACCACCGACTACCTACAATGAGCAGTTCTTC. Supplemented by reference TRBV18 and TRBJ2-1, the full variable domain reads NAGVMQNPRHLVRRRGQEARLRCSPMKGHSHVYWYRQLPEEGLKFMVYLQKENIIDESGMPKERFSAEFPKEGPSILRIQQVVRGDSAAYFCASSPPTTYNEQFFGPGTRLTVL.